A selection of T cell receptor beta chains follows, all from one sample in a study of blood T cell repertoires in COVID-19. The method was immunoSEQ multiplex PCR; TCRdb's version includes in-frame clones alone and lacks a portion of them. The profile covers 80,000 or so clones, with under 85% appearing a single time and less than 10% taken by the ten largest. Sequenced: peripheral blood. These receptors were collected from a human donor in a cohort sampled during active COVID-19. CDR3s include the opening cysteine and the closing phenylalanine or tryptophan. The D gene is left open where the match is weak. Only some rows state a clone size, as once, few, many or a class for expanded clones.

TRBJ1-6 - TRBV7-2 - CASSPGGSSPLHF TGTGCCAGCAGTCCCGGGGGTAGTTCACCCCTCCACTTT
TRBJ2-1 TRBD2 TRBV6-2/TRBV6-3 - CASSYVAGDSYNEQFF TGTGCCAGCAGTTACGTGGCGGGGGACTCCTACAATGAGCAGTTCTTC
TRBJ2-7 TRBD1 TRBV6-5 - CASRGTGEGEQYF TGTGCCAGCAGAGGGACAGGGGAGGGCGAGCAGTACTTC
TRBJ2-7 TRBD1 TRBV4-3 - CASSQDTRGHSEQYF TGCGCCAGCAGCCAAGATACGAGGGGGCACAGCGAGCAGTACTTC
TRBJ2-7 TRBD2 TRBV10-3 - CAISESLGLAGAYEQYF TGTGCCATCAGTGAGTCGTTAGGGCTAGCGGGCGCCTACGAGCAGTACTTC
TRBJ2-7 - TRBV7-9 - CASSLAGVGSYEQYF TGTGCCAGCAGCTTAGCAGGGGTCGGTAGTTACGAGCAGTACTTC
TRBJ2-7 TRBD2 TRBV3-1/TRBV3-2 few CASSLGLGHEQYF TGTGCCAGCAGCCTGGGACTAGGACACGAGCAGTACTTC
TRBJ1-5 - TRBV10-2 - CASSRGITNQPQHF TGCGCCAGCAGCAGGGGCATAACAAACCAGCCCCAGCATTTT
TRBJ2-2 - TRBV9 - CASSEWTTNTGELFF TGTGCCAGCAGCGAATGGACAACAAACACCGGGGAGCTGTTTTTT
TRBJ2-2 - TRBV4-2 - CASSPHLPSGLSNTGELFF TGTGCCAGCAGCCCCCACTTGCCGAGCGGGTTATCGAACACCGGGGAGCTGTTTTTT
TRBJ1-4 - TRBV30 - CAWSPLSWQFNEKLFF TGTGCCTGGAGTCCCCTGTCATGGCAGTTTAATGAAAAACTGTTTTTT
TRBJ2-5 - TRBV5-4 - CASSLDRQETQYF TGTGCCAGCAGCTTGGACAGACAAGAGACCCAGTACTTC
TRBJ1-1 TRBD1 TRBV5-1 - CASSRGQGALWTEAFF TGCGCCAGCAGCAGAGGACAGGGGGCGTTGTGGACTGAAGCTTTCTTT
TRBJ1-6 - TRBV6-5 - CASREDGWSPLHF TGTGCCAGCAGGGAGGACGGATGGTCACCCCTCCACTTT
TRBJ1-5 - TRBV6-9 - CAKLGALKRLPQHF TGTGCCAAATTGGGGGCCCTTAAAAGGCTGCCCCAGCATTTT
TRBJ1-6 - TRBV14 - CASSQDSRGAFYNSPLHF TGTGCCAGCAGCCAAGATTCGCGTGGGGCCTTCTATAATTCACCCCTCCACTTT
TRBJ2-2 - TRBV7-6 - CASSLASRANTGELFF TGTGCCAGCAGCTTAGCGTCCAGGGCGAACACCGGGGAGCTGTTTTTT
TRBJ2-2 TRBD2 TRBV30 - CALGGGTGELFF TGTGCCTTGGGGGGGGGCACCGGGGAGCTGTTTTTT
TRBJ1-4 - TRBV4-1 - CASSQRLAGEKLFF TGCGCCAGCAGCCAACGACTGGCGGGGGAAAAACTGTTTTTT
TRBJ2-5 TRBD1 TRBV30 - CAWSGGQGGETQYF TGTGCCTGGAGTGGGGGACAGGGTGGGGAGACCCAGTACTTC
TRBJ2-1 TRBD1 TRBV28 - CASSFDGSTGGADNEQFF TGTGCCAGCAGTTTTGACGGGTCGACAGGGGGCGCGGACAATGAGCAGTTCTTC
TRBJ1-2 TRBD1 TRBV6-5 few CASSRQGGGDGYTF TGTGCCAGCAGTAGACAGGGAGGTGGGGATGGCTACACCTTC
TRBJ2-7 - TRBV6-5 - CASSYQRDRLYEQYF TGTGCCAGCAGTTACCAGCGGGACAGGCTCTACGAGCAGTACTTC
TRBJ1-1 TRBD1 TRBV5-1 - CASSSGQGHTEAFF TGCGCCAGCAGCTCGGGACAGGGGCACACTGAAGCTTTCTTT
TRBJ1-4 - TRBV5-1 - CASSFRDFSEKLFF TGCGCCAGCAGCTTCCGGGACTTTAGTGAAAAACTGTTTTTT
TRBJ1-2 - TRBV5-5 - CASSHRTEGYTF TGTGCCAGCAGCCATAGGACAGAAGGCTACACCTTC
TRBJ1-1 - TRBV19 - CASSPEDSWGNTEAFF TGTGCCAGTAGTCCCGAGGACAGTTGGGGGAACACTGAAGCTTTCTTT
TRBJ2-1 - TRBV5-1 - CASSRGAQSNEQFF TGCGCCAGCAGCCGGGGGGCGCAGTCCAATGAGCAGTTCTTC
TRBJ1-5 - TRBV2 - CASSETGTQNQPQHF TGTGCCAGCAGTGAAACCGGGACACAAAATCAGCCCCAGCATTTT
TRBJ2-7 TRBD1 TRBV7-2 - CASSPTGQTYEQYF TGTGCCAGCAGCCCCACGGGACAGACCTACGAGCAGTACTTC
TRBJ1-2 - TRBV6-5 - CASSYGGDPGGYTF TGTGCCAGCAGTTACGGGGGGGACCCGGGTGGCTACACCTTC
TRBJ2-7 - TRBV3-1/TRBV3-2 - CASSVRTNEQYF TGTGCCAGCAGCGTGCGGACTAACGAGCAGTACTTC
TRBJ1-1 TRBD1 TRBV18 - CASSPGQLLTEAFF TGTGCCAGCTCACCGGGACAGTTACTAACTGAAGCTTTCTTT
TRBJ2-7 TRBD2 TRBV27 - CASSLAWRGGPPYEQYF TGTGCCAGCAGTTTAGCCTGGCGGGGGGGCCCCCCCTACGAGCAGTACTTC
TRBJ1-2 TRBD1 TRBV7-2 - CASSLSPGTGRGYTF TGTGCCAGCAGCCTTTCCCCGGGGACAGGGAGGGGCTACACCTTC
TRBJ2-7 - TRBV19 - CASSIGRPGRGSSYEQYF TGTGCCAGTAGTATCGGACGCCCGGGGCGGGGAAGCTCCTACGAGCAGTACTTC
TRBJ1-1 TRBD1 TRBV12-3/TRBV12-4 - CASSTGGSRKAFF TGTGCCAGCAGTACAGGGGGCTCTAGGAAAGCTTTCTTT
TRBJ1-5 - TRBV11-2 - CASSPGTFSNQPQHF TGTGCCAGCAGCCCCGGGACATTTAGCAATCAGCCCCAGCATTTT
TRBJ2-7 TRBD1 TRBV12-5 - CASGWDRGREQYF TGTGCTAGTGGTTGGGACAGGGGACGCGAGCAGTACTTC
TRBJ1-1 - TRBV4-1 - CASSQQVLNTEAFF TGCGCCAGCAGCCAACAGGTACTGAACACTGAAGCTTTCTTT
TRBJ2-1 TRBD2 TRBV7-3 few CASSRAGGPGNEQFF TGTGCCAGCAGCCGAGCGGGGGGGCCTGGCAATGAGCAGTTCTTC
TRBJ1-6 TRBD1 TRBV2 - CASSALTGVNSPLHF TGTGCCAGCAGTGCTTTGACAGGGGTTAATTCACCCCTCCACTTT
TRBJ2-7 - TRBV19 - CASSIHREGSYEQYF TGTGCCAGTAGTATTCACAGGGAAGGGTCCTACGAGCAGTACTTC
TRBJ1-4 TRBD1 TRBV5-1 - CASSLQGAGEKLFF TGCGCCAGCAGCCTTCAGGGGGCAGGCGAAAAACTGTTTTTT
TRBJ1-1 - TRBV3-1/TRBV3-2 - CASSYRSRGDTEAFF TGTGCCAGCAGCTACCGCTCTCGGGGGGACACTGAAGCTTTCTTT
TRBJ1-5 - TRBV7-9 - CASEREGQPQHF TGTGCCAGCGAGCGGGAGGGTCAGCCCCAGCATTTT
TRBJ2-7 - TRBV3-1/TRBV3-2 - CASSPTQGIRSYEQYF TGTGCCAGCAGCCCCACCCAGGGTATACGCTCCTACGAGCAGTACTTC
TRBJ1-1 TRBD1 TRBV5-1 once CASSLTGGNTEAFF TGCGCCAGCAGCTTGACAGGGGGCAACACTGAAGCTTTCTTT
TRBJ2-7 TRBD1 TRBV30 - CAWSMGTGDYEQYF TGTGCCTGGAGCATGGGGACAGGGGACTACGAGCAGTACTTC
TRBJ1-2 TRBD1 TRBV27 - CASSFLRDRGSGYTF TGTGCCAGCAGTTTCTTGAGGGACAGGGGGTCTGGCTACACCTTC
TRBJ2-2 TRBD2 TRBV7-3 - CASSLTGTTIGGELFF TGTGCCAGCAGCCTGACCGGGACTACCATCGGCGGGGAGCTGTTTTTT